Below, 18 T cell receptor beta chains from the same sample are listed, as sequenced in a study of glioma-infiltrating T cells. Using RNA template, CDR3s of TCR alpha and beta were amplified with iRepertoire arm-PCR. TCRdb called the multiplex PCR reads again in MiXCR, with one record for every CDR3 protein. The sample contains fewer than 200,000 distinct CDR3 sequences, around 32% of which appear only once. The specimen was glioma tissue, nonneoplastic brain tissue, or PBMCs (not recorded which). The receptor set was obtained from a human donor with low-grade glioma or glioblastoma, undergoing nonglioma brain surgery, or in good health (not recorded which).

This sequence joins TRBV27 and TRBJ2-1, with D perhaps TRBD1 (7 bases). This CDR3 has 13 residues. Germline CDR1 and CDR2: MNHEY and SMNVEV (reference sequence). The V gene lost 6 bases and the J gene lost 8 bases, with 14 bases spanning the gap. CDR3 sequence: CASSRGRSYEQFF. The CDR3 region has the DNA TGTGCCAGCAGCAGGGGGAGGTCCTATGAGCAGTTCTTC.

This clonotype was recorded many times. The CDR3, as DNA: TGCAGTGCTCCCCCCGAAGTCTTAGAGACCCAGTACTTC. This gives the protein CSAPPEVLETQYF. The genes are TRBV20-1 and TRBJ2-5, with D uncertain. The V gene lost 5 bases and the J gene lost 4 bases, with 14 bases spanning the gap. CDR3 length: 13 residues. Germline CDR1 is DFQATT and CDR2 is SNEGSKA (reference sequence).

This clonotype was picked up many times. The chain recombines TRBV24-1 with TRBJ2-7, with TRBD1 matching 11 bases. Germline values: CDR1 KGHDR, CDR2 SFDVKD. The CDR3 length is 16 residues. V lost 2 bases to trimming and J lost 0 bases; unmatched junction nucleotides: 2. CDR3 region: CATSDSGTGGSYEQYF. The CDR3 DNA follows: TGTGCCACCAGTGATTCCGGGACAGGGGGCTCCTACGAGCAGTACTTC.

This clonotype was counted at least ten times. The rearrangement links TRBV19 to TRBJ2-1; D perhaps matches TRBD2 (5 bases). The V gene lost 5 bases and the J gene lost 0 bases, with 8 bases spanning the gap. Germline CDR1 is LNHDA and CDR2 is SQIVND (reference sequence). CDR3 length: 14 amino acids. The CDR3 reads CASSVSDSYNEQFF. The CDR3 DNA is TGTGCCAGTAGTGTTAGCGACTCCTACAATGAGCAGTTCTTC. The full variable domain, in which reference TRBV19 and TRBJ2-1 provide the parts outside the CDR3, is DGGITQSPKYLFRKEGQNVTLSCEQNLNHDAMYWYRQDPGQGLRLIYYSQIVNDFQKGDIAEGYSVSREKKESFPLTVTSAQKNPTAFYLCASSVSDSYNEQFFGPGTRLTVL.

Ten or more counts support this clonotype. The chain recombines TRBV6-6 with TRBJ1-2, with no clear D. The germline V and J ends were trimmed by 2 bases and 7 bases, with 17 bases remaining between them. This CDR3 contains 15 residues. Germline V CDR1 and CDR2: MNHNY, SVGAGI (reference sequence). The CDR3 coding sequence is TGTGCCAGCAGTTACATTGGAGGGAAGGAAGGTGGCTACACCTTC. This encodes CASSYIGGKEGGYTF.

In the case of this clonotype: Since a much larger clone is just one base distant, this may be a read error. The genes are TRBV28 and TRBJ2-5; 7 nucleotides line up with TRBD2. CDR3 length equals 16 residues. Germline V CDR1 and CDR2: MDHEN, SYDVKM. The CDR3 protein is CASGLWGGGALETQYF. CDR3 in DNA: TGTGCCAGCGGTTTATGGGGGGGAGGTGCCCTAGAGACCCAGTACTTC.

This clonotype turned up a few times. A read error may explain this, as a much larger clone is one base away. Here the CDR3 reads CAGSELAGDYNEQSF. DNA of the CDR3: TGTGCCGGCAGTGAACTAGCGGGGGACTACAATGAGCAGTCCTTC. The chain has TRBV6-1 and TRBJ2-1; the match to TRBD2 covers 11 bases. Germline CDR1 and CDR2: MNHNS and SASEGT. The CDR3 has 15 residues.

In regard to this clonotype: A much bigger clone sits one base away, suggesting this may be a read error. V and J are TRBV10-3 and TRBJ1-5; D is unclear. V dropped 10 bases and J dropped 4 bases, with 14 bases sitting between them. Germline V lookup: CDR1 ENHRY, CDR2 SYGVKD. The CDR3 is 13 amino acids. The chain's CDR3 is CATRGGVNQPQHF. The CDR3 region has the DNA TGTGCCACCCGCGGCGGGGTAAATCAGCCCCAGCATTTT.

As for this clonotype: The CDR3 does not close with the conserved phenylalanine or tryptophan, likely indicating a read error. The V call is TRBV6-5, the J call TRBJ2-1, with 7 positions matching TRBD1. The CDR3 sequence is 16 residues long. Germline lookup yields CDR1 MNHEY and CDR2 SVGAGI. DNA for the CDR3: TGTACCAGCAGTTACTCGAATAGGGGGCTTTTGAATGAGCAGTTCCTC. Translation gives CTSSYSNRGLLNEQFL.

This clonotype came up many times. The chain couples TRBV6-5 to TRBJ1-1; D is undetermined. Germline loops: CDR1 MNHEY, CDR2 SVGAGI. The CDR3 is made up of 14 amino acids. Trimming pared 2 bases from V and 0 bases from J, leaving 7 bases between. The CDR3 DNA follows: TGTGCCAGCAGTTACACCGGCCTGAACACTGAAGCTTTCTTT. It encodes CASSYTGLNTEAFF.

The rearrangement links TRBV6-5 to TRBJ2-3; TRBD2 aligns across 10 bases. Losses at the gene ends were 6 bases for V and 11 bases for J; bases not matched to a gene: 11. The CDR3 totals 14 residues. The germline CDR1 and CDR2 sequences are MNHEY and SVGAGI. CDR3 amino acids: CASRFLAGVRGQYF. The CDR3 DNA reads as TGTGCCAGCAGGTTTCTAGCGGGAGTAAGGGGGCAGTATTTT.

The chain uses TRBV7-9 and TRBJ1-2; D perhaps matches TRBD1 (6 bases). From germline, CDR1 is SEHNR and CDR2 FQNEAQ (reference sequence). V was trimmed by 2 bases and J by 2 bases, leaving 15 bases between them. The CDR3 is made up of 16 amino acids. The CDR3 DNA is TGTGCCAGCAGCTTACTGGGGGGGGACATAAACTATGGCTACACCTTC. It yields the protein CASSLLGGDINYGYTF.

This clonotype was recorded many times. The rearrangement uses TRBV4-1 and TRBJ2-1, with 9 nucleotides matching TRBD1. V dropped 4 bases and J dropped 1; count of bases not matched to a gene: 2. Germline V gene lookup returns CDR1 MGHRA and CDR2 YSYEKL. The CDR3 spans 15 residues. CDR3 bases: TGCGCCAGCAGCCCCGGGACAGGGTCCTACAATGAGCAGTTCTTC. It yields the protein CASSPGTGSYNEQFF.

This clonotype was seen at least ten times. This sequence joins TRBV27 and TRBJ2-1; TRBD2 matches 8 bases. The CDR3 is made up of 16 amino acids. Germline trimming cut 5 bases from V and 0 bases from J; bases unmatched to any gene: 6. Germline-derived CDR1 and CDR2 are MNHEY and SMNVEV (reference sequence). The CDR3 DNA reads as TGTGCCAGCAGTCCTGGGACTAGAGCCTCCTACAATGAGCAGTTCTTC. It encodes CASSPGTRASYNEQFF.

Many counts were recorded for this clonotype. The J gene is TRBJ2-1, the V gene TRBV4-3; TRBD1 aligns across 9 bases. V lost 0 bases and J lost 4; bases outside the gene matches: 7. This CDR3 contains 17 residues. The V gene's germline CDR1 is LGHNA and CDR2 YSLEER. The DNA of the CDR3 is TGCGCCAGCAGCCAAGAATTTTGGGACAGGGCTTACAATGAGCAGTTCTTC. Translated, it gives CASSQEFWDRAYNEQFF.

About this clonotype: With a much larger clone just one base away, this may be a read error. The CDR3 DNA follows: TGCAGCGTTGAACAGTCTACTGTAAACACCATATATTTT. Residues: CSVEQSTVNTIYF. The chain joins TRBV29-1 to TRBJ1-3; D is ambiguous. This CDR3 has 13 residues. V was shortened by 2 bases and J by 6 bases, with 11 bases between the two germline ends. Germline loops: CDR1 SQVTM, CDR2 ANQGSEA.

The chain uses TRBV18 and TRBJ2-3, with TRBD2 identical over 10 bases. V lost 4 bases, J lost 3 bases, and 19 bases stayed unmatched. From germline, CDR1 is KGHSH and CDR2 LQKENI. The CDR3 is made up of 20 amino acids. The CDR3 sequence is CASSRNSVVASGSFTDTQYF. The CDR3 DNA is TGTGCCAGCTCACGAAACTCCGTAGTTGCTAGCGGGAGTTTTACAGATACGCAGTATTTT.

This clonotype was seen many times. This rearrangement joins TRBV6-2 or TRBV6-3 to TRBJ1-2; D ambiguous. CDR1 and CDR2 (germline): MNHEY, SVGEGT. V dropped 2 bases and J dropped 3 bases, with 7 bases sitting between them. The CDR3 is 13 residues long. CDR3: CASSYAQYYGYTF. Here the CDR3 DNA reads TGTGCCAGCAGTTACGCGCAGTACTATGGCTACACCTTC.